These T cell receptor beta chains were read from a single sample in a study of siplizumab effects on memory and regulatory T cells. The data were produced by immunoSEQ multiplex PCR, yet TCRdb's version contains in-frame clones alone and is incomplete. This table has about 100,000 clones, 90% to 95% appearing once. The sequencing sample was made of Tregs sorted from blood. The source is a human donor in good health. Both conserved end residues are part of each CDR3. The order of the fields is J gene, D gene, V gene, clone size, CDR3 DNA, CDR3 protein. The D gene is left open where the match is weak. Size values are once, few and many counts, or a class for expanded clones, and some rows have none.

>TRBJ1-1|NA|TRBV7-3|NA
TGTGCCAGCAGCTTAGTCTGGGGGGCTGAAGCTTTCTTT
CASSLVWGAEAFF
>TRBJ1-4|NA|TRBV5-1|NA
TGCGCCAACAAGGCGGTAAAACTGTTTTTT
CANKAVKLFF
>TRBJ2-7|TRBD1|TRBV5-5|NA
TGTGCCAGCAGTTCGCCTAAGGGGGCCGTTTTAGATGAGCAGTACTTC
CASSSPKGAVLDEQYF
>TRBJ2-7|NA|TRBV20-1|NA
TGCAGTGCTATTCGCTACGAGCAGTACTTC
CSAIRYEQYF
>TRBJ2-5|NA|TRBV19|NA
NA
CASSRQGSFLETQYF
>TRBJ1-2|NA|TRBV2|NA
TGTGCCAGCATGGCGGGACCTCTCTATGGCTACACCTTC
CASMAGPLYGYTF
>TRBJ2-3|NA|TRBV7-8|NA
TGTGCCAGCAGCTTAGGATTGGCAGATACGCAGTATTTT
CASSLGLADTQYF
>TRBJ1-4|NA|TRBV25-1|NA
TGTGCCAGCAGTGAATTCCGGGCTGTAGGTGAAAAACTGTTTTTT
CASSEFRAVGEKLFF
>TRBJ2-6|NA|TRBV30|NA
TGTGCCTGGAGCGTCCCGGGGTCTGGGGCCAACGTCCTGACTTTC
CAWSVPGSGANVLTF
>TRBJ2-1|TRBD2|TRBV14|NA
TGTGCCAGCAGCCAAATGCTAGCGGGAGCTTACGAGCAGTTCTTC
CASSQMLAGAYEQFF
>TRBJ2-7|TRBD2|TRBV7-3|NA
TGTGCCAGCAGCTTGGTAGCGGGAGGGATTCCGCAGTACTTC
CASSLVAGGIPQYF
>TRBJ2-5|NA|TRBV5-1|NA
TGCGCCACCAGCAGTACGGGCGGCATAGAGACCCAGTACTTC
CATSSTGGIETQYF
>TRBJ2-7|NA|TRBV5-1|NA
TGCGCCAGCAGCTTGGCCGCAGGGAGCTCCTACGAGCAGTACTTC
CASSLAAGSSYEQYF
>TRBJ2-5|NA|TRBV9|NA
TGTGCCAGCAGCCGTATTGGGGAGAGTAAAGGGACCCAGTACTTC
CASSRIGESKGTQYF
>TRBJ2-1|TRBD1|TRBV5-1|NA
TGCGCCAGCAGCTTGGGGGACAGGGTCTTCAATGAGCAGTTCTTC
CASSLGDRVFNEQFF
>TRBJ2-5|NA|TRBV19|NA
TGTGCCAGTAGTATTTGGCAGCAGGAGACCCAGTACTTC
CASSIWQQETQYF
>TRBJ2-1|TRBD2|TRBV15|NA
TGTGCCACCAGCGGAAAACCCCCGGGAGGAAAAGAGCAGTTCTTC
CATSGKPPGGKEQFF
>TRBJ1-4|NA|TRBV19|NA
TGTGCCAGTAGTATAGACGGTGGAGAAAAACTGTTTTTT
CASSIDGGEKLFF
>TRBJ2-2|TRBD2|TRBV5-6|NA
TGTGCCAGCAGCTTGAAAGGATCTAGCGGATACCTGAACACCGGGGAGCTGTTTTTT
CASSLKGSSGYLNTGELFF
>TRBJ2-7|TRBD1|TRBV7-8|NA
TGTGCCAGCAGCTTAACCGGGACAGGGATGTACGAGCAGTACTTC
CASSLTGTGMYEQYF
>TRBJ1-2|NA|TRBV28|NA
TGTGCCAGCAGTTTGAACGGTATAGATGGCTACACCTTC
CASSLNGIDGYTF
>TRBJ2-2|NA|TRBV19|NA
TGTGCCAGTACTACCGGGACTTACACCGGGGAGCTGTTTTTT
CASTTGTYTGELFF
>TRBJ1-5|NA|TRBV28|NA
TGTGCCAGCAGTCTTTATGGGGGACGGGGACAGCCCCAGCATTTT
CASSLYGGRGQPQHF
>TRBJ1-6|NA|TRBV14|NA
TGTGCCAGCAGCCTCTTCCGACCGTCGCCATATAATTCACCCCTCCACTTT
CASSLFRPSPYNSPLHF
>TRBJ2-3|NA|TRBV6-6|NA
TGTGCCAGCAGTTACCCCCAAAGCACAGATACGCAGTATTTT
CASSYPQSTDTQYF
>TRBJ1-1|TRBD1|TRBV6-1|NA
TGTGCCAGCAGCCAGGACAGGAGTAACACTGAAGCTTTCTTT
CASSQDRSNTEAFF
>TRBJ2-7|NA|TRBV6-5|NA
TGTGCCAGCAGTTACTCCGGCAGTCCCTACGAGCAGTACTTC
CASSYSGSPYEQYF
>TRBJ2-3|TRBD2|TRBV19|NA
TGTGCCAGCTCCGGACTAGCGGGCACAGATACGCAGTATTTT
CASSGLAGTDTQYF
>TRBJ2-3|NA|TRBV7-3|NA
TGTGCCAGCAGCTTAACCCGGACTAGCACAGATACGCAGTATTTT
CASSLTRTSTDTQYF
>TRBJ2-7|NA|TRBV27|NA
TGTGCCAGCAGTTTAACGCGGGGCAATGGCGAGCAGTACTTC
CASSLTRGNGEQYF
>TRBJ2-7|TRBD1|TRBV28|NA
TGTGCCAGCAGTCCAGGGGGACGATACGAGCAGTACTTC
CASSPGGRYEQYF
>TRBJ1-5|TRBD1|TRBV19|NA
TGTGCCACCTGGGACAGACTTTATAGCAATCAGCCCCAGCATTTT
CATWDRLYSNQPQHF
>TRBJ2-3|TRBD2|TRBV7-8|once
TGTGCCAGCAGCTCACCGGGACTAGCGGGAGTAGTAGATACGCAGTATTTT
CASSSPGLAGVVDTQYF
>TRBJ2-4|NA|TRBV18|NA
TGTGCCAGCGGCCGGGCGGCCAAAAACATTCAGTACTTC
CASGRAAKNIQYF
>TRBJ1-2|NA|TRBV9|once
TGTGCCAGCAGCGTAGAGCCGGGACGGATCTATGGCTACACCTTC
CASSVEPGRIYGYTF
>TRBJ2-1|NA|TRBV19|NA
TGTGCCAGTAGTTTTTCTTTATCCCGTTCCGTCTATGAGCAGTTCTTC
CASSFSLSRSVYEQFF
>TRBJ2-7|NA|TRBV5-1|NA
TGCGCCAGCAGCCCGGCCAGGGCCTACGAGCAGTACTTC
CASSPARAYEQYF
>TRBJ2-7|NA|TRBV5-1|NA
TGCGCCAGCAGCCCGTTCACGGGCTACGAACAGTACTTC
CASSPFTGYEQYF
>TRBJ1-5|TRBD1|TRBV6-1|NA
TGTGCCAGCTCGGGGGGGACAGGGTTCGATCAGCCCCAGCATTTT
CASSGGTGFDQPQHF
>TRBJ2-1|NA|TRBV6-1|NA
TGTGCCAGCAGTGGGGGCGTACTGGAGCAGTTCTTC
CASSGGVLEQFF
>TRBJ2-4|TRBD2|TRBV15|NA
TGTGCCACCAGCGGAAAACCTTTGGGACTAGCGGAAGCCAAAAACATTCAGTACTTC
CATSGKPLGLAEAKNIQYF
>TRBJ1-1|NA|TRBV29-1|NA
TGCAGCGTCGCCTACTCACGGTCCGAGACTTCCATGAACACTGAAGCTTTCTTT
CSVAYSRSETSMNTEAFF
>TRBJ2-1|NA|TRBV11-1|NA
TGTGCCAGCAGCTTCTTAGGGCTACTAAACAATGAGCAGTTCTTC
CASSFLGLLNNEQFF
>TRBJ2-7|TRBD1|TRBV10-3|NA
TGTGCCATCAGCTCCGGGACAGGCTCCTACGAGCAGTACTTC
CAISSGTGSYEQYF
>TRBJ1-4|TRBD1|TRBV30|NA
TGTGCCTGGAGTGGATCGGGACAGGGAATGGAAAAACTGTTTTTT
CAWSGSGQGMEKLFF